This T cell receptor beta chain was identified during a study of OX40 agonist ivuxolimab in advanced cancers. The method was immunoSEQ multiplex PCR; TCRdb's version includes in-frame clones alone and lacks a portion of them. The data hold fewer than 70,000 clones, with roughly 82% observed a single time. This CDR3 comprises 16 residues. Looked up from germline, CDR1 is SQVTM and CDR2 is ANQGSEA. The V call is TRBV29-1, the J call TRBJ2-3; 8 nucleotides match TRBD2. Sequencing used CD4+ or CD8+ T cells sorted from blood, obtained in a trial of the OX40 agonist ivuxolimab. The clonotype comes from an adult with an advanced solid tumor such as melanoma, head and neck, liver or kidney cancer. CDR3 loop: CSAGGPAHSQEDTQYF. The CDR3 nucleotides read TGCAGTGCGGGGGGACCGGCACACAGCCAGGAGGATACGCAGTATTTT.